This TCR beta chain comes out of a study of graft-versus-host responses after intestinal transplantation. As for the study in general: Each recipient received anti-thymocyte globulin induction, then tacrolimus and steroids for 2 to 4 years. General study results and limits: Among recipient marrow samples, GvH clones were found; some appeared first in ileum or blood.

About this clone itself: Its specificity is not known.

CDR3 length equals 15 residues. The germline CDR1 and CDR2 sequences are SGHVS and FNYEAQ. Trimming took 2 bases from V and 4 from J, leaving 14 bases between them. The protocol was immunoSEQ multiplex PCR, while the TCRdb copy is restricted to in-frame clones and leaves out a portion. The sample includes about 21,000 clones, 89% seen only once; the top ten take about 5.1%. This chain uses TRBV7-6 with TRBJ1-2, with a possible D match to TRBD1 (6 bases). The receptor comes from a human patient who received an intestinal transplant, so some T cells may come from the graft donor. The sequencing used PBMCs, collected around 65 days after intestinal transplantation. Here the CDR3 reads CASSLNPGHRYGYTF. The CDR3 region has the DNA TGTGCCAGCAGCTTAAATCCGGGACACCGCTATGGCTACACCTTC.